These 31 T cell receptor beta chains share one sample of origin, sequenced in a study of B cell selection in AIRE deficiency. CD4+CD127+ cells were sorted as the conventional CD4 T cells. Data came from immunoSEQ multiplex PCR; TCRdb stores just in-frame clones and leaves some out. The profile shows 20,000 to 25,000 clones, around 95% of them singletons. Material for sequencing was CD4+CD127+ conventional T cells sorted from PBMCs. The receptors were gathered from a human donor in good health.

The chain joins TRBV28 to TRBJ2-2, with TRBD1 identical over 8 bases. The V segment lost 2 bases and the J segment 5 bases; nucleotides outside the gene matches: 7. The V gene's germline CDR1 is MDHEN and CDR2 SYDVKM. CDR3 length: 16 residues. The CDR3 DNA reads as TGTGCCAGCAGTTTAACGGCGACAGGGGCGACCGGGGAGCTGTTTTTT. Translating it yields CASSLTATGATGELFF.

This rearrangement joins TRBV10-3 to TRBJ2-3; D is possibly TRBD1 (6 bases). With 8 bases removed from V and 0 bases from J, the gap between germline ends came to 15 bases. Per germline, CDR1 ENHRY and CDR2 SYGVKD. This CDR3 is built from 15 residues. CDR3 in DNA: TGTGCCATCGGCGTAGGGGGTACTAGCACAGATACGCAGTATTTT. Amino acids: CAIGVGGTSTDTQYF.

The rearrangement links TRBV5-4 to TRBJ2-1; D might be TRBD2 (5 bases). CDR3 length: 15 amino acids. CDR1 and CDR2 (germline): SGHNT, YYREEE (reference sequence). Trimming stripped 0 bases from V and 0 bases from J, with 7 bases between. The CDR3 bases are TGTGCCAGCAGCTTGGATCGGGGCTCCTACAATGAGCAGTTCTTC. It yields the protein CASSLDRGSYNEQFF.

This chain joins TRBV6-6 and TRBJ1-1; no clear D. Per germline, CDR1 MNHNY and CDR2 SVGAGI (reference sequence). V was trimmed by 2 bases and J by 3 bases, leaving 16 bases between them. This CDR3 is 16 amino acids long. The CDR3 nucleotides read TGTGCCAGCAGTTACGGGCCGGGAACCACACACACTGAAGCTTTCTTT. Translation: CASSYGPGTTHTEAFF.

The chain combines TRBV18 with TRBJ2-3; D might be TRBD2 (6 bases). CDR1 is KGHSH and CDR2 is LQKENI in the germline V gene. The CDR3 loop spans 17 amino acids. Trimming removed 2 bases at V and 5 bases at J, with 20 bases between. DNA of the CDR3: TGTGCCAGCTCACCAATGAATTTAGCCCCGCGGGGAGATACGCAGTATTTT. This codes for CASSPMNLAPRGDTQYF.

This sequence joins TRBV2 and TRBJ1-2; weak D call: TRBD1 (5 bases). Trimming stripped 7 bases from V and 0 bases from J, with 9 bases between. Germline loops: CDR1 SNHLY, CDR2 FYNNEI. CDR3 length: 13 amino acids. The CDR3 nucleotides read TGTGCCAGCACCCGGACAACTAACTATGGCTACACCTTC. This gives the protein CASTRTTNYGYTF.

Remarks on this clone: The junction departs from the called germline gene at one end, perhaps through a read error. The chain recombines TRBV4-1 with TRBJ1-5, with 8 bases identical to TRBD1. CDR3 length: 16 amino acids. Looked up from germline, CDR1 is MGHRA and CDR2 is YSYEKL. The DNA of the CDR3 is TGTGCCAGCAGCCAAGGGCACAGGGGGGGGGATCAGCCCCAGCATTTT. Protein: CASSQGHRGGDQPQHF.

V is TRBV27 and J is TRBJ2-2; possibly TRBD1 for D (5 bases). The CDR3 spans 14 residues. The V gene's germline CDR1 is MNHEY and CDR2 SMNVEV (reference sequence). V shed 5 bases and J shed 8 bases, with 15 bases lying between them. CDR3 sequence reads: CASSPPGFLGELFF. The DNA of the CDR3 is TGTGCCAGCAGTCCTCCAGGGTTTCTAGGGGAGCTGTTTTTT.

The chain joins TRBV7-3 to TRBJ2-5, with D uncertain. Germline V gives CDR1 SGHTA, CDR2 FQGTGA. V was cut by 5 bases and J by 5 bases, with 9 bases left in between. The CDR3 extends over 12 amino acids. CDR3 bases: TGTGCCAGCAGCAACGACCGCGAGACCCAGTACTTC. It is translated as CASSNDRETQYF.

V and J are TRBV7-3 and TRBJ1-1; D is unclear. Germline V gene data show CDR1 as SGHTA and CDR2 as FQGTGA. V lost 1 base and J lost 9, with 12 bases in between. The length of the CDR3 is 13 residues. CDR3 DNA sequence: TGTGCCAGCAGCTTAAAGGGAGGAGACAAAGCTTTCTTT. Amino acid sequence: CASSLKGGDKAFF.

CDR3 protein: CASSQQRKRDSDEQYF. CDR3 bases: TGTGCCAGCAGCCAGCAACGTAAGCGGGATAGCGACGAGCAGTACTTC. The chain links TRBV14 to TRBJ2-7, with 7 nucleotides matching TRBD2. Germline trimming cut 3 bases from V and 5 bases from J; bases unmatched to any gene: 13. The CDR3 totals 16 residues. Per germline, CDR1 SGHDN and CDR2 FVKESK. The full variable domain, in which reference TRBV14 and TRBJ2-7 provide the parts outside the CDR3, is EAGVTQFPSHSVIEKGQTVTLRCDPISGHDNLYWYRRVMGKEIKFLLHFVKESKQDESGMPNNRFLAERTGGTYSTLKVQPAELEDSGVYFCASSQQRKRDSDEQYFGPGTRLTVT.

J is TRBJ2-3 and V is TRBV4-2; 7 bases match TRBD2. Unmatched junction bases numbered 12, after V lost 1 base and J lost 2 bases. The V gene's germline CDR1 is LGHNA and CDR2 YNFKEQ. The CDR3 contains 18 residues. The CDR3 loop is CASSQAHSGLGYTDTQYF. The CDR3 nucleotides read TGTGCCAGCAGCCAAGCCCATTCCGGACTAGGGTACACAGATACGCAGTATTTT.

The rearrangement uses TRBV5-6 and TRBJ2-1; 9 bases match TRBD2. Germline V gene lookup returns CDR1 SGHDT and CDR2 YYEEEE. J lost 6 bases, V lost 1 base, and 11 bases had no gene match. The CDR3 covers 17 residues. CDR3: CASSLHGAGGLTNEQFF. As DNA, the CDR3 is TGTGCCAGCAGCTTGCACGGCGCGGGAGGGCTTACCAATGAGCAGTTCTTC. Using reference TRBV5-6 and TRBJ2-1 for the parts outside the CDR3, the full variable domain is DAGVTQSPTHLIKTRGQQVTLRCSPKSGHDTVSWYQQALGQGPQFIFQYYEEEERQRGNFPDRFSGHQFPNYSSELNVNALLLGDSALYLCASSLHGAGGLTNEQFFGPGTRLTVL.

This sequence joins TRBV6-5 and TRBJ1-1, with TRBD1 identical over 7 bases. J was trimmed by 5 bases and V by 5 bases; bases with no gene match: 8. CDR3 length: 14 amino acids. CDR1 is MNHEY and CDR2 is SVGAGI in the germline V gene. The CDR3 reads CASSAEGAGTEAFF. The CDR3 DNA sequence: TGTGCCAGCAGTGCAGAGGGGGCAGGGACTGAAGCTTTCTTT.

V and J are TRBV4-2 and TRBJ1-4; D is undetermined. The CDR3 consists of 16 residues. Trimming removed 0 bases at V and 0 bases at J, with 8 bases between. Germline loops: CDR1 LGHNA, CDR2 YNFKEQ. The CDR3 DNA is TGTGCCAGCAGCCAAGAAGTGTTTTCAACTAATGAAAAACTGTTTTTT. It encodes CASSQEVFSTNEKLFF.

J is TRBJ2-1 and V is TRBV4-2; D ambiguous. The germline gives CDR1 LGHNA, CDR2 YNFKEQ. The germline V and J ends were trimmed by 0 bases and 16 bases, with 10 bases remaining between them. There are 11 residues in the CDR3. CDR3 residues: CASSQDRLEFF. The CDR3 bases are TGTGCCAGCAGCCAAGATCGGCTAGAATTCTTC.

The chain combines TRBV11-2 with TRBJ2-7, with a tentative D call TRBD1 (6 bases). V dropped 2 bases and J dropped 4 bases, with 12 bases sitting between them. CDR3 length equals 14 residues. In germline, CDR1 is SGHAT, CDR2 FQNNGV. In nucleotides, the CDR3 is TGTGCCAGCAGCTTATTCCCAGGGGTATACGAGCAGTACTTC. This gives the protein CASSLFPGVYEQYF. The entire variable domain, with the rest obtained from reference TRBV11-2 and TRBJ2-7, is as follows: EAGVAQSPRYKIIEKRQSVAFWCNPISGHATLYWYQQILGQGPKLLIQFQNNGVVDDSQLPKDRFSAERLKGVDSTLKIQPAKLEDSAVYLCASSLFPGVYEQYFGPGTRLTVT.

The genes are TRBV10-3 and TRBJ2-7, with a tentative D call TRBD1 (5 bases). The CDR3 is made up of 13 amino acids. V shed 4 bases and J shed 6 bases, with 13 bases lying between them. CDR1 is ENHRY and CDR2 is SYGVKD in the germline V gene. In DNA form, the CDR3 reads TGTGCCATCAGTGGAGACAGATTTGGCGAGCAGTACTTC. Amino acid sequence: CAISGDRFGEQYF.

This chain links TRBV7-2 with TRBJ2-3; D is unresolved. CDR3 length: 12 residues. V lost 6 bases to trimming and J lost 3 bases, with 7 bases between them. From germline, CDR1 is SGHTA and CDR2 FQGNSA. The CDR3 here is CASRAGTDTQYF. CDR3 DNA: TGTGCCAGCAGGGCCGGGACAGATACGCAGTATTTT.

This clone has just one count. Other DNA sequences in this specimen translate into the identical CDR3. The chain employs TRBV20-1 and TRBJ2-5; D unresolved. This CDR3 has 10 amino acids. Per the germline V gene, CDR1 is DFQATT and CDR2 is SNEGSKA (reference sequence). V was cut by 0 bases and J by 4 bases, with 0 bases left in between. This chain's CDR3 is CSAREETQYF. CDR3 DNA sequence: TGCAGTGCTAGAGAAGAGACCCAGTACTTC.

The chain combines TRBV19 with TRBJ1-1; 7 bases agree with TRBD1. The germline CDR1 and CDR2 sequences are LNHDA and SQIVND (reference sequence). Trimming at V came to 5 bases and at J to 6 bases, leaving 3 bases not matched to a gene. The CDR3 runs 12 residues. The CDR3 DNA follows: TGTGCCAGTAGTGTCGGACAGGCTGAAGCTTTCTTT. Translation: CASSVGQAEAFF.

The V and J genes are TRBV29-1 and TRBJ2-7; 8 positions agree with TRBD1. V shed 1 base, J shed 3 bases, and the junction held 5 bases outside the gene matches. This CDR3 has 14 residues. Germline V gives CDR1 SQVTM, CDR2 ANQGSEA. CDR3 DNA sequence: TGCAGCGTTGAAGTCCGGGGACAGGTCTACGAGCAGTACTTC. Protein product: CSVEVRGQVYEQYF.

The rearrangement joins TRBV10-3 to TRBJ1-3; D is uncertain. Trimming shortened V by 3 bases and J by 0 bases, and 15 bases separated the two germline ends. The CDR3 runs 17 residues. In germline, CDR1 is ENHRY, CDR2 SYGVKD. The CDR3 coding sequence is TGTGCCATCAGTGACCCAAGTCGGTTTTACTCTGGAAACACCATATATTTT. Protein: CAISDPSRFYSGNTIYF.

This rearrangement joins TRBV2 to TRBJ2-1; D ambiguous. V shed 2 bases and J shed 8 bases, with 4 bases lying between them. Germline assignment: CDR1 SNHLY and CDR2 FYNNEI. This CDR3 has 11 residues. CDR3 in DNA: TGTGCCAGCAGTGAATACCATGAGCAGTTCTTC. Its translation is CASSEYHEQFF.

This clone turned up a few times. The V call is TRBV14, the J call TRBJ1-4; D perhaps matches TRBD1 (5 bases). CDR1 SGHDN and CDR2 FVKESK come from the germline V gene. V dropped 3 bases and J dropped 8 bases, with 10 bases sitting between them. The CDR3 sequence is 13 residues long. The DNA of the CDR3 is TGTGCCAGCAGCCACGGGGGGAGCGAAAAACTGTTTTTT. It specifies CASSHGGSEKLFF.

The chain is built from TRBV7-2 and TRBJ2-1; a possible D gene is TRBD1 (6 bases). The germline V gene has CDR1 SGHTA and CDR2 FQGNSA. This CDR3 comprises 13 residues. V dropped 5 bases and J dropped 9 bases, with 14 bases sitting between them. The CDR3 spells CASSPYRGGEQFF. CDR3 DNA sequence: TGTGCCAGCAGCCCTTATAGAGGGGGTGAGCAGTTCTTC.

The chain carries TRBV5-1 and TRBJ2-3; D tentatively fits TRBD1 or TRBD2 (7 bases each). Germline V gene data show CDR1 as SGHRS and CDR2 as YFSETQ. The CDR3 extends over 16 amino acids. The V end was cut by 4 bases, the J end by 5 bases, with 20 bases between. CDR3 region: CASSPHQGGGGDTQYF. As DNA, the CDR3 is TGCGCCAGCAGCCCTCATCAGGGGGGGGGTGGAGATACGCAGTATTTT.

V usage is TRBV6-1 and J usage is TRBJ2-3; weak D call: TRBD1 (6 bases). V lost 3 bases to trimming and J lost 9 bases, with 13 bases between them. There are 13 residues in the CDR3. Germline V gene sequence: CDR1 MNHNS, CDR2 SASEGT. CDR3 sequence: CASSDLQDRTQYF. The CDR3 DNA reads TGTGCCAGCAGTGATTTACAGGACAGAACGCAGTATTTT.

The chain combines TRBV6-6 with TRBJ1-4; possible D gene TRBD1, 5 bases. Trimming cost V 6 bases and J 10 bases, with 18 bases left between them. CDR1 MNHNY and CDR2 SVGAGI come from the germline V gene (reference sequence). There are 14 residues in the CDR3. Here the CDR3 reads CASRRDSPDLKLFF. CDR3 coding DNA: TGTGCCAGCAGAAGGGACTCCCCGGACTTAAAACTGTTTTTT.

The V call is TRBV5-4, the J call TRBJ1-2; 7 bases are shared with TRBD1. CDR3 size: 16 residues. CDR1 is SGHNT and CDR2 is YYREEE in the germline V gene (reference sequence). V shed 5 bases, J shed 0 bases, and the junction held 10 bases outside the gene matches. The CDR3 DNA sequence: TGTGCCAGCAGACTAGTTGCCGGGACAGCTAACTATGGCTACACCTTC. Translation gives CASRLVAGTANYGYTF.

The chain employs TRBV27 and TRBJ2-6; D unclear. In germline, CDR1 is MNHEY, CDR2 SMNVEV (reference sequence). Trimming took off 5 bases at V and 0 bases at J, with 17 bases between the two ends. The CDR3 extends over 18 amino acids. The CDR3 sequence: CASSPFRDKSSGANVLTF. The CDR3 nucleotides are TGTGCCAGCAGTCCTTTTAGGGATAAGAGCTCTGGGGCCAACGTCCTGACTTTC.